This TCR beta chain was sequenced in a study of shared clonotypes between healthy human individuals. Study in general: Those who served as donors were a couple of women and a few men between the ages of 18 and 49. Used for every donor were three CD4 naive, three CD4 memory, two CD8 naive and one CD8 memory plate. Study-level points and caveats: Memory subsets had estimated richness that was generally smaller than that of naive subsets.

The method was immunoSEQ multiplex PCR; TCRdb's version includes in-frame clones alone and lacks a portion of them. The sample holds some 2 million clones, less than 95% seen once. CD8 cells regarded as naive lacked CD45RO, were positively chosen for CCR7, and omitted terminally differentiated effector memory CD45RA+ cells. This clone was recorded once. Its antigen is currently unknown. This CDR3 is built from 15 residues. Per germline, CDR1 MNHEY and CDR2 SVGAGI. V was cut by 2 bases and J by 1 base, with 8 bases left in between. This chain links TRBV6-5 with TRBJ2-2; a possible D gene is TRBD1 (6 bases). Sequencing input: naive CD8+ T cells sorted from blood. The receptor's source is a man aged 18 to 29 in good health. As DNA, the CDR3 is TGTGCCAGCAGTTACGGGGGCCAGAACACCGGGGAGCTGTTTTTT. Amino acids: CASSYGGQNTGELFF.